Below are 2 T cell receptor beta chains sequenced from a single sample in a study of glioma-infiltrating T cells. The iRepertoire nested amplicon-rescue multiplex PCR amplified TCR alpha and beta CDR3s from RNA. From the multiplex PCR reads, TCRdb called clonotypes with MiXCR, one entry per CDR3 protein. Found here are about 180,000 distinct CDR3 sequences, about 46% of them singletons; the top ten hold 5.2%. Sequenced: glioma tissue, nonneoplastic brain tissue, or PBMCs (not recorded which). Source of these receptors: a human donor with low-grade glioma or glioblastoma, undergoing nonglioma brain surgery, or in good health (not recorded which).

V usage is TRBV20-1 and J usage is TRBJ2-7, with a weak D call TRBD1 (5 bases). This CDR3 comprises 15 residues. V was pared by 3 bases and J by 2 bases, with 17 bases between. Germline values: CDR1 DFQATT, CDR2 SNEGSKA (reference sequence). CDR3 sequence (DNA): TGCAGTGCTAGCTTAGCTTCGGACACAACCTACGAGCAGTACTTC. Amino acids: CSASLASDTTYEQYF.

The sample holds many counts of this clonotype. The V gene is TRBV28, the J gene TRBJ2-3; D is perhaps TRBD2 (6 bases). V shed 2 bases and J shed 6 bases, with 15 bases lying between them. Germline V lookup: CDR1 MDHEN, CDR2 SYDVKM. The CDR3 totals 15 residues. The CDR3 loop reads CASSLPGLGVDTQYF. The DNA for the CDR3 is TGTGCCAGCAGTTTACCGGGACTGGGAGTCGATACGCAGTATTTT.